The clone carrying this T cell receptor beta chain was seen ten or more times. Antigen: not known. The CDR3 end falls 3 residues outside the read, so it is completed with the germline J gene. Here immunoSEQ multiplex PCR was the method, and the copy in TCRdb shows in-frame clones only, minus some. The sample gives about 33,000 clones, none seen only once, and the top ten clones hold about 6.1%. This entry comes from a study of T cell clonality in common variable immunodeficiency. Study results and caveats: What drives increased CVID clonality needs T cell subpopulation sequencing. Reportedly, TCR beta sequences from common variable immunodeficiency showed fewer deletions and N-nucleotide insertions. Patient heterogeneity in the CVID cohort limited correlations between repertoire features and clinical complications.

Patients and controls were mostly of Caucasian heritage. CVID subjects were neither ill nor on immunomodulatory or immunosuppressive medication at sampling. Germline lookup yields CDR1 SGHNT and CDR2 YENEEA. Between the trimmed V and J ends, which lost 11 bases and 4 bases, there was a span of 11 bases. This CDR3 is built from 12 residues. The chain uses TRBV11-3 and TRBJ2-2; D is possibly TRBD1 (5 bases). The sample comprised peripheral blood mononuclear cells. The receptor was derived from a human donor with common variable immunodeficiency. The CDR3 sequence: CASRQSTGELFF. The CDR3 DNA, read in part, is TGTGCCTCAAGACAGAGCACCGGGGAG.